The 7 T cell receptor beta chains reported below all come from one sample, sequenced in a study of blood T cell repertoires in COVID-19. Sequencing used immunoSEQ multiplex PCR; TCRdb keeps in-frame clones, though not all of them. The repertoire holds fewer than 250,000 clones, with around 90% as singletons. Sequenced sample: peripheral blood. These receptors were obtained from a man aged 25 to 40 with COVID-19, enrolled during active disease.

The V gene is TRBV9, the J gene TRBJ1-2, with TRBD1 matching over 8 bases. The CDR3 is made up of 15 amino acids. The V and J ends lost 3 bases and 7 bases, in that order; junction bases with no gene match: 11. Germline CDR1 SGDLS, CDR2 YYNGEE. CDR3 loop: CASSARGDRRFGYTF. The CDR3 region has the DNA TGTGCCAGCAGCGCCCGGGGGGACAGGCGGTTTGGCTACACCTTC.

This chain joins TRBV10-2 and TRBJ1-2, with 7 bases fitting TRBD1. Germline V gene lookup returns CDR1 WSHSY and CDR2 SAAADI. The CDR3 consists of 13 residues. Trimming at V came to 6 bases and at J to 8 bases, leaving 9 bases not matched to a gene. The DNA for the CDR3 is TGCGCCAGCAGAAACCCGACAGGGAGCGGCTACACCTTC. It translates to CASRNPTGSGYTF.

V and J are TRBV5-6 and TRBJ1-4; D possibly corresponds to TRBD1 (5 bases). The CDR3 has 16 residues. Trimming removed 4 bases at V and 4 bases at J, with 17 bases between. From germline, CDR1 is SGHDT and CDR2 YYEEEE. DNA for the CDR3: TGTGCCAGCAGCCCCAACGGGGGGGAGATTAATGAAAAACTGTTTTTT. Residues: CASSPNGGEINEKLFF.

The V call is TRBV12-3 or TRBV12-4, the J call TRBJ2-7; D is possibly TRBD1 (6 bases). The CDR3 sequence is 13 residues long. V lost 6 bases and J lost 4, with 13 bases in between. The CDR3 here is CASREQGGYEQYF. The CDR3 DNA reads TGTGCCAGCAGAGAACAGGGCGGGTACGAGCAGTACTTC.

The CDR3 loop reads CASRGSGPYEQYF. The CDR3 DNA reads TGTGCCAGCAGAGGGAGTGGACCCTACGAGCAGTACTTC. V usage is TRBV2 and J usage is TRBJ2-7; tentatively, D is TRBD2 (5 bases). There are 13 residues in the CDR3. Trimming removed 6 bases at V and 2 bases at J, with 11 bases between. CDR1 and CDR2 from the germline V gene are SNHLY and FYNNEI.

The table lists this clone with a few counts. CDR3 nucleotide sequence: TGTGCCAGCAGATGGGAGAGCGGTAGCAATCAGCCCCAGCATTTT. This translates into CASRWESGSNQPQHF. The V and J genes are TRBV2 and TRBJ1-5; D unresolved. The CDR3 has 15 residues. Trimming left V 6 bases short and J 0 bases short, with 12 bases between. The germline gives CDR1 SNHLY, CDR2 FYNNEI.

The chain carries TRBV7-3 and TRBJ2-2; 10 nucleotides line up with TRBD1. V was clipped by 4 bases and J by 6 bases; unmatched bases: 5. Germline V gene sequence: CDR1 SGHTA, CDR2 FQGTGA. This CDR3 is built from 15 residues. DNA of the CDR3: TGTGCCAGCAGCTCCCATGGGACAGGGGCCGGGGAGCTGTTTTTT. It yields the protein CASSSHGTGAGELFF.